These 25 T cell receptor beta chains came from one sample sequenced in a study of blood T cell repertoires in COVID-19. The table came from immunoSEQ multiplex PCR; TCRdb's copy has only in-frame clones and leaves some out. The sample holds 300,000 to 400,000 clones; more than 75% are singletons and the top ten take approximately 7.8%. The specimen sequenced was peripheral blood. These receptors were taken from a woman aged 45 to 65 who had recovered from COVID-19.

DNA of the CDR3: TGTGCCTGGACAGGGACCTACGAGCAGTACTTC. Translated: CAWTGTYEQYF. The V gene is TRBV30, the J gene TRBJ2-7; tentative D call: TRBD1 (5 bases). Trimming stripped 4 bases from V and 2 bases from J, with 6 bases between. This CDR3 is built from 11 residues. Germline values: CDR1 GTSNPN, CDR2 SVGIG (reference sequence). The variable domain in full, completed from reference TRBV30 and TRBJ2-7, reads SQTIHQWPATLVQPVGSPLSLECTVEGTSNPNLYWYRQAAGRGLQLLFYSVGIGQISSEVPQNLSASRPQDRQFILSSKKLLLSDSGFYLCAWTGTYEQYFGPGTRLTVT.

Concerning this clone itself: The identical CDR3 is also encoded by other nucleotide sequences in the sample. This chain links TRBV9 with TRBJ1-2; D is perhaps TRBD1 (5 bases). CDR1 SGDLS and CDR2 YYNGEE come from the germline V gene. This CDR3 is 13 amino acids long. V gave up 3 bases and J gave up 2 bases, with 8 bases separating them. Here the CDR3 DNA reads TGTGCCAGCAGCGCTCAGGGAAACTATGGCTACACCTTC. It codes for CASSAQGNYGYTF. The full variable domain, rest sourced from reference TRBV9 and TRBJ1-2, is DSGVTQTPKHLITATGQRVTLRCSPRSGDLSVYWYQQSLDQGLQFLIQYYNGEERAKGNILERFSAQQFPDLHSELNLSSLELGDSALYFCASSAQGNYGYTFGSGTRLTVV.

The rearrangement joins TRBV18 to TRBJ2-3; 8 bases are a match to TRBD1. The CDR3 loop spans 14 amino acids. The germline V gene encodes CDR1 KGHSH and CDR2 LQKENI. V dropped 4 bases and J dropped 2; count of bases not matched to a gene: 2. CDR3 amino acids: CASSRQGSTDTQYF. CDR3 sequence (DNA): TGTGCCAGCTCACGACAGGGGTCCACAGATACGCAGTATTTT.

The chain is built from TRBV6-5 and TRBJ1-2; D may be TRBD1 (5 bases). Germline lookup yields CDR1 MNHEY and CDR2 SVGAGI. The CDR3 has 14 residues. V was shortened by 0 bases and J by 6 bases, with 11 bases between the two germline ends. This chain's CDR3 is CASSYSILGDGYTF. For the CDR3, the DNA is TGTGCCAGCAGTTACTCGATCTTAGGGGATGGCTACACCTTC.

The chain links TRBV11-2 to TRBJ1-1, with unresolved D. Germline V gives CDR1 SGHAT, CDR2 FQNNGV. V was cut by 5 bases and J by 4 bases, with 17 bases left in between. CDR3 length equals 15 residues. CDR3 DNA: TGTGCCAGCAGCCCCGCCAGGTACAGTGGCACTGAAGCTTTCTTT. This encodes CASSPARYSGTEAFF.

V and J are TRBV15 and TRBJ1-6, with D perhaps TRBD1 (5 bases). The CDR3 has 13 residues. V was cut by 5 bases and J by 10 bases, with 12 bases left in between. From germline, CDR1 is LNHNV and CDR2 YYDKDF (reference sequence). The CDR3 DNA follows: TGTGCCACCAGCCTAGGGGTTAACTCACCCCTCCACTTT. Residues: CATSLGVNSPLHF.

The genes are TRBV28 and TRBJ2-3, with 7 bases aligning to TRBD1. The CDR3 length is 15 residues. In germline, CDR1 is MDHEN, CDR2 SYDVKM. After removal of 5 bases from V and 5 bases from J, the junction contained 10 bases not matched to a gene. This CDR3 reads CASSRQGPLRDTQYF. The CDR3 DNA reads TGTGCCAGCAGTCGACAGGGACCCCTCCGAGATACGCAGTATTTT.

The rearrangement joins TRBV6-2 or TRBV6-3 to TRBJ1-5, with D perhaps TRBD1 (5 bases). Germline V lookup: CDR1 MNHEY, CDR2 SVGEGT. The CDR3 length is 14 residues. Trimming took off 6 bases at V and 9 bases at J, with 18 bases between the two ends. The CDR3 region is CASSPPGGGRPQHF. The CDR3 DNA reads as TGTGCCAGCAGCCCTCCGGGGGGGGGTCGGCCCCAGCATTTT.

The genes are TRBV6-5 and TRBJ2-1; D is possibly TRBD2 (5 bases). The CDR3 runs 15 residues. Germline V lookup: CDR1 MNHEY, CDR2 SVGAGI. V lost 0 bases and J lost 7, with 13 bases in between. This CDR3 is CASSYSLGRLNEQFF. CDR3 bases: TGTGCCAGCAGTTACTCTTTGGGCCGACTAAATGAGCAGTTCTTC.

This clone was recorded once. The rearrangement joins TRBV3-1 (or the pseudogene TRBV3-2) to TRBJ2-1, with a tentative D call TRBD2 (5 bases). Trimming pared 6 bases from V and 0 bases from J, leaving 12 bases between. This CDR3 has 15 residues. In germline, CDR1 is LGHDT, CDR2 YNNKEL (reference sequence). Here the CDR3 reads CASRETGSSYNEQFF. The CDR3 DNA reads TGTGCCAGCAGGGAGACTGGGAGCTCCTACAATGAGCAGTTCTTC.

The V and J genes are TRBV4-1 and TRBJ2-7; D is unresolved. V was cut by 1 base and J by 3 bases, with 10 bases left in between. Germline assignment: CDR1 MGHRA and CDR2 YSYEKL. The CDR3 runs to 14 residues. CDR3 nucleotide sequence: TGCGCCAGCAGCCAAGGGCCAGTTAACTACGAGCAGTACTTC. This translates into CASSQGPVNYEQYF.

DNA for the CDR3: TGTGCCGTTACCGACAGTGGAAACACCATATATTTT. Translating gives CAVTDSGNTIYF. The chain links TRBV30 to TRBJ1-3; tentative D call: TRBD1 (5 bases). The germline CDR1 and CDR2 sequences are GTSNPN and SVGIG (reference sequence). CDR3 length: 12 amino acids. Trimming removed 8 bases from V and 3 bases from J, with 11 bases in between.

This clone was seen a single time. The chain links TRBV19 to TRBJ2-1, with TRBD1 identical over 9 bases. The trim removed 5 bases at V and 8 bases at J, leaving 7 bases unmatched. The CDR3 length is 14 residues. The germline CDR1 and CDR2 sequences are LNHDA and SQIVND (reference sequence). The CDR3: CASSHPGQGYEQFF. CDR3 nucleotide sequence: TGTGCCAGTAGTCATCCGGGACAGGGCTATGAGCAGTTCTTC.

The rearrangement joins TRBV6-5 to TRBJ2-7; tentative D call: TRBD2 (6 bases). Between the trimmed V and J ends, which lost 5 bases and 7 bases, there was a span of 15 bases. CDR3 length: 13 amino acids. CDR1 MNHEY and CDR2 SVGAGI come from the germline V gene. The CDR3 sequence: CASSTNTGEEQYF. The CDR3 coding sequence is TGTGCCAGCAGTACGAACACGGGAGAAGAGCAGTACTTC.

The rearrangement links TRBV6-6 to TRBJ1-1, with TRBD1 matching 7 bases. The CDR3 runs to 13 residues. The V gene's germline CDR1 is MNHNY and CDR2 SVGAGI (reference sequence). The V segment lost 6 bases and the J segment 5 bases; nucleotides outside the gene matches: 6. The chain's CDR3 is CASSPAQGTEAFF. The CDR3 DNA sequence: TGTGCCAGCAGCCCCGCACAGGGGACTGAAGCTTTCTTT.

This sequence joins TRBV7-3 and TRBJ2-5; maybe TRBD2 (6 bases). The CDR3 sequence is 14 residues long. From germline, CDR1 is SGHTA and CDR2 FQGTGA. The germline V and J ends were trimmed by 2 bases and 2 bases, with 9 bases remaining between them. The CDR3 coding sequence is TGTGCCAGCAGCTTAGGGGCGGGACAAGAGACCCAGTACTTC. Its protein product is CASSLGAGQETQYF.

CDR3 in DNA: TGTGCCAGCACCGGAGGCGGGGGAAAGACAGATACGCAGTATTTT. This sequence encodes CASTGGGGKTDTQYF. V is TRBV6-5 and J is TRBJ2-3; TRBD2 matches 7 bases. This CDR3 has 15 amino acids. V lost 7 bases and J lost 3; bases outside the gene matches: 10. Germline V lookup: CDR1 MNHEY, CDR2 SVGAGI.

The CDR3 DNA is TGTGCCAGCAGTGAAGGGGGCAGCTTGCAAGAGACCCAGTACTTC. It codes for CASSEGGSLQETQYF. The V and J genes are TRBV2 and TRBJ2-5; a weak D match, TRBD1 (5 bases). Germline V lookup: CDR1 SNHLY, CDR2 FYNNEI. V was clipped by 1 base and J by 2 bases, with 11 bases between them. This CDR3 region has 15 residues. Drawing the rest from reference TRBV2 and TRBJ2-5, the complete variable domain is EPEVTQTPSHQVTQMGQEVILRCVPISNHLYFYWYRQILGQKVEFLVSFYNNEISEKSEIFDDQFSVERPDGSNFTLKIRSTKLEDSAMYFCASSEGGSLQETQYFGPGTRLLVL.

CDR3 coding DNA: TGTGCCAGCAGCTTAGTGACTAACGAGCAGTACTTC. As protein: CASSLVTNEQYF. This chain connects TRBV7-2 to TRBJ2-7; possible D gene TRBD2, 5 bases. V lost 1 base and J 5 bases, leaving 6 bases between the germline ends. Germline-derived CDR1 and CDR2 are SGHTA and FQGNSA. This CDR3 region has 12 residues.

V gene TRBV24-1 combines with J gene TRBJ2-7, with TRBD1 identical over 9 bases. V lost 7 bases to trimming and J lost 6 bases; unmatched junction nucleotides: 3. The germline V gene encodes CDR1 KGHDR and CDR2 SFDVKD. The CDR3 runs to 12 residues. CDR3 in amino acids: CATRGQGSEQYF. CDR3 DNA: TGTGCCACCAGAGGACAGGGGTCCGAGCAGTACTTC.

The V and J genes are TRBV28 and TRBJ1-2; 9 nucleotides match TRBD1. CDR1 MDHEN and CDR2 SYDVKM come from the germline V gene. Germline trimming cut 2 bases from V and 8 bases from J; bases unmatched to any gene: 15. This CDR3 spans 17 amino acids. This CDR3 is CASSLQDRGVPVLGYTF. The CDR3 DNA reads as TGTGCCAGCAGTTTACAGGACAGGGGAGTCCCTGTCTTGGGCTACACCTTC.

This chain joins TRBV6-2 or TRBV6-3 and TRBJ1-4, with D unclear. Germline V CDR1 and CDR2: MNHEY, SVGEGT. The CDR3 is 14 amino acids. Deletions cut 4 bases from V and 7 bases from J, with 13 bases between. The CDR3 DNA follows: TGTGCCAGCAGTTTGGATCAGCGGGGTGAAAAACTGTTTTTT. Its translation is CASSLDQRGEKLFF.

V is TRBV6-5 and J is TRBJ1-5; a possible D gene is TRBD1 (5 bases). Germline V lookup: CDR1 MNHEY, CDR2 SVGAGI. The CDR3 sequence is 14 residues long. With 3 bases removed from V and 6 bases from J, the gap between germline ends came to 12 bases. As DNA, the CDR3 is TGTGCCAGCAGTTATTCGGAGGGGAGTCAGCCCCAGCATTTT. Its translation: CASSYSEGSQPQHF.

CDR3 amino acids: CASSFSGSTNEQFF. The CDR3 nucleotides read TGTGCCAGCAGCTTTAGCGGGAGCACAAATGAGCAGTTCTTC. The V gene is TRBV7-9, the J gene TRBJ2-1, with 9 bases aligning to TRBD2. The CDR3 length is 14 residues. Germline lookup yields CDR1 SEHNR and CDR2 FQNEAQ (reference sequence). The J segment lost 7 bases and the V segment lost 3 bases, leaving 4 bases of the junction unmatched.

This rearrangement joins TRBV5-1 to TRBJ2-3, with D possibly TRBD2 on 5 matching bases. Per the germline V gene, CDR1 is SGHRS and CDR2 is YFSETQ. The CDR3 runs to 15 residues. The V end was cut by 3 bases, the J end by 1 base, with 12 bases between. The CDR3 protein is CASSWRAEGTDTQYF. The CDR3, as DNA: TGCGCCAGCAGCTGGCGGGCGGAAGGCACAGATACGCAGTATTTT.